A selection of T cell receptor beta chains follows, all from one sample in a study of cytomegalovirus exposure and HLA in healthy donors. Measured with immunoSEQ multiplex PCR; TCRdb has only the in-frame clones, and not every one. Found here are approximately 170,000 clones, 70% to 80% of them singletons; the top ten hold approximately 2.2%. Sequencing input: PBMCs. These receptor sequences come from a woman aged 45-59 years in good health and CMV-seronegative. CDR3s include the opening cysteine and the closing phenylalanine or tryptophan. Fields, in order: J gene, clone size, V gene, D gene, CDR3 protein, CDR3 DNA. D genes are given only for firm matches. Expanded clones are given a class, and other clones once, few, many or no size at all.

>TRBJ2-7|once|TRBV7-2|-
CASSLAPRMLAPNYEQYF
TGTGCCAGCAGCTTAGCCCCCAGAATGCTAGCGCCCAACTACGAGCAGTACTTC
>TRBJ2-7|once|TRBV29-1|TRBD1
CSVADRRQTYEQYF
TGCAGCGTGGCGGACAGGAGGCAGACCTACGAGCAGTACTTC
>TRBJ2-1|-|TRBV5-1|-
CASSLGQDYNEQFF
TGCGCCAGCAGCTTGGGGCAGGATTACAATGAGCAGTTCTTC
>TRBJ2-5|-|TRBV5-1|-
CASSLVPGSIEETQYF
TGCGCCAGCAGCTTGGTCCCGGGTTCGATCGAAGAGACCCAGTACTTC
>TRBJ1-5|-|TRBV14|-
CASSQGQGNQPQHF
TGTGCCAGCAGCCAAGGCCAGGGCAATCAGCCCCAGCATTTT
>TRBJ1-2|-|TRBV6-4|TRBD1
CASSDTAGGIYGYTF
TGTGCCAGCAGTGACACAGCAGGGGGCATCTATGGCTACACCTTC
>TRBJ2-2|-|TRBV5-6|-
CASSRGSAGGLSGELFF
TGTGCCAGCAGCAGGGGCTCGGCAGGGGGGTTATCCGGGGAGCTGTTTTTT
>TRBJ2-3|-|TRBV30|-
CAWTVAGAHTDTQYF
TGTGCCTGGACCGTTGCAGGGGCCCACACAGATACGCAGTATTTT
>TRBJ1-6|-|TRBV2|TRBD1
CASRDGTDYNSPLHF
TGTGCCAGCAGGGATGGGACAGACTATAATTCACCCCTCCACTTT
>TRBJ2-6|few|TRBV4-3|TRBD1
CASSQASSGQGVSGANVLTF
TGCGCCAGCAGCCAAGCGAGTTCAGGACAGGGGGTCTCTGGGGCCAACGTCCTGACTTTC
>TRBJ2-2|-|TRBV7-3|TRBD2
CASSLWSSGNVGELFF
TGTGCCAGCAGCTTATGGAGTAGCGGGAATGTCGGGGAGCTGTTTTTT
>TRBJ2-1|-|TRBV5-1|-
CASSLASGNSYNEQFF
TGCGCCAGCAGCTTGGCCAGCGGCAACTCCTACAATGAGCAGTTCTTC
>TRBJ2-5|few|TRBV7-7|-
CASSLAESGTQYF
TGTGCCAGCAGCTTAGCAGAATCGGGGACCCAGTACTTC
>TRBJ2-7|-|TRBV29-1|TRBD2
CSVGLAGGNEQYF
TGCAGCGTCGGACTAGCGGGAGGGAACGAGCAGTACTTC
>TRBJ1-2|-|TRBV28|-
CASSPGNYGYTF
TGTGCCAGCAGTCCAGGGAACTATGGCTACACCTTC
>TRBJ2-7|-|TRBV7-2|TRBD2
CASSLESSGAREQYF
TGTGCCAGCAGCTTAGAATCTAGCGGGGCCCGCGAGCAGTACTTC
>TRBJ2-3|-|TRBV29-1|-
CSTSPRVRTDTQYF
TGCAGCACCTCCCCCAGGGTAAGGACAGATACGCAGTATTTT
>TRBJ1-2|-|TRBV28|TRBD1
CASSVAGTGRRYGYTF
TGTGCCAGCAGTGTGGCCGGGACAGGACGTCGCTATGGCTACACCTTC
>TRBJ1-4|-|TRBV6-5|-
CASSWRRGSEKLFF
TGTGCCAGCAGCTGGAGGCGGGGGAGTGAAAAACTGTTTTTT
>TRBJ2-1|-|TRBV6-5|TRBD2
CASRPTSGGADEQFF
TGTGCCAGCAGGCCTACTAGCGGGGGGGCTGATGAGCAGTTCTTC
>TRBJ2-4|-|TRBV5-4|-
CASSLFPLKNIQYF
TGTGCCAGCAGCTTATTCCCTCTTAAAAACATTCAGTACTTC
>TRBJ2-5|-|TRBV7-7|TRBD2
CASSQGGAGEAQYF
TGTGCCAGCAGCCAGGGAGGGGCGGGGGAGGCCCAGTACTTC
>TRBJ1-4|few|TRBV11-2|-
CASSLEGLLPPGNEKLFF
TGTGCCAGCAGCTTAGAGGGGCTTTTACCCCCGGGTAATGAAAAACTGTTTTTT